Listed here are 15 T cell receptor beta chains from one sample, sequenced in a study of blood T cell repertoires in COVID-19. Clones were sequenced by immunoSEQ multiplex PCR, and TCRdb holds only the in-frame ones, with some missing. The top ten clones hold 0.87% of a sample with fewer than 300,000 clones, under 85% of them seen once. The sequencing input was peripheral blood. All receptors derive from a human donor with COVID-19, enrolled during active disease. The donor label of this sample is uncertain.

V is TRBV5-1 and J is TRBJ2-1; 8 bases align to TRBD1. Germline-derived CDR1 and CDR2 are SGHRS and YFSETQ. J gave up 2 bases and V 0 bases, and 4 bases lay outside the gene matches. The CDR3 consists of 16 residues. The CDR3: CASSLGWDRTYNEQFF. The DNA of the CDR3 is TGCGCCAGCAGCTTGGGGTGGGACAGGACCTACAATGAGCAGTTCTTC.

CDR3 bases: TGTGCCAGCAGCACCGGGACTAGCGGGCTTGCCTACGAGCAGTACTTC. Translated: CASSTGTSGLAYEQYF. The chain is built from TRBV9 and TRBJ2-7; 12 bases agree with TRBD2. Losses at the gene ends were 4 bases for V and 2 bases for J; bases not matched to a gene: 7. The CDR3 extends over 16 amino acids. Germline CDR1 SGDLS, CDR2 YYNGEE.

The rearrangement joins TRBV19 to TRBJ1-2, with D perhaps TRBD1 (6 bases). The V end lost 6 bases, the J end lost 7 bases, and 24 bases lay between the germline ends. Per the germline V gene, CDR1 is LNHDA and CDR2 is SQIVND (reference sequence). The CDR3 sequence is 16 residues long. The CDR3 sequence is CASSTQDSWVTGGYTF. CDR3 coding DNA: TGTGCCAGTAGCACCCAGGACAGTTGGGTAACTGGTGGCTACACCTTC.

The rearrangement uses TRBV7-3 and TRBJ2-1, with D possibly TRBD2 on 6 matching bases. Germline-derived CDR1 and CDR2 are SGHTA and FQGTGA. The CDR3 is 13 residues long. Trimming removed 5 bases at V and 11 bases at J, with 16 bases between. The CDR3 DNA reads TGTGCCAGCAGCCCCAGACTAGTTGATAAGCAGTTCTTC. Amino acids: CASSPRLVDKQFF.

The genes are TRBV27 and TRBJ1-4; 9 bases are a match to TRBD1. The CDR3 runs to 16 residues. J gave up 8 bases and V 5 bases, and 12 bases lay outside the gene matches. The V gene's germline CDR1 is MNHEY and CDR2 SMNVEV (reference sequence). The CDR3 nucleotides read TGTGCCAGCAGTGGATCACAGGGGGCGTTCGGGGAAAAACTGTTTTTT. This gives the protein CASSGSQGAFGEKLFF.

V is TRBV5-4 and J is TRBJ1-2; 8 bases match TRBD1. The V segment lost 2 bases and the J segment 6 bases; nucleotides outside the gene matches: 6. The CDR3 runs 14 residues. Germline CDR1 reads SGHNT; CDR2 reads YYREEE (reference sequence). CDR3 coding DNA: TGTGCCAGCAGCTTCGGCAGGGGGCTGGATGGCTACACCTTC. It is translated as CASSFGRGLDGYTF. The full variable domain, rest sourced from reference TRBV5-4 and TRBJ1-2, is ETGVTQSPTHLIKTRGQQVTLRCSSQSGHNTVSWYQQALGQGPQFIFQYYREEENGRGNFPPRFSGLQFPNYSSELNVNALELDDSALYLCASSFGRGLDGYTFGSGTRLTVV.

The V call is TRBV9, the J call TRBJ2-7, with 10 nucleotides matching TRBD2. This CDR3 has 15 amino acids. V trimming: 2 bases; J trimming: 4 bases; junction bases outside the gene matches: 6. Per the germline V gene, CDR1 is SGDLS and CDR2 is YYNGEE. In DNA, the CDR3 is TGTGCCAGCAGCGTCGGACTAGCGGAGCTTTACGAGCAGTACTTC. It yields the protein CASSVGLAELYEQYF.

V is TRBV20-1 and J is TRBJ1-6; D remains ambiguous. The CDR3 has 16 amino acids. V was trimmed by 3 bases and J by 0 bases, leaving 12 bases between them. Germline CDR1 DFQATT, CDR2 SNEGSKA (reference sequence). The CDR3 here is CSASLRVDSYNSPLHF. CDR3 in DNA: TGCAGTGCTAGTTTGAGGGTAGACTCCTATAATTCACCCCTCCACTTT.

The chain combines TRBV7-9 with TRBJ1-6; 8 bases are shared with TRBD1. The CDR3 runs to 16 residues. J gave up 5 bases and V 3 bases, and 6 bases lay outside the gene matches. CDR1 and CDR2 (germline): SEHNR, FQNEAQ (reference sequence). Written as DNA, the CDR3 is TGTGCCAGCAGCTTGCAGGGGGCGACCAATAATTCACCCCTCCACTTT. This gives the protein CASSLQGATNNSPLHF.

The chain employs TRBV28 and TRBJ1-5, with TRBD1 identical over 7 bases. The CDR3 extends over 14 amino acids. The germline gives CDR1 MDHEN, CDR2 SYDVKM. Trimming at V came to 8 bases and at J to 3 bases, leaving 7 bases not matched to a gene. CDR3 coding DNA: TGTGCCAGCCGGACAGGCATTTTCAATCAGCCCCAGCATTTT. Amino acid sequence: CASRTGIFNQPQHF.

The chain combines TRBV25-1 with TRBJ2-3, with D tentatively TRBD2 (6 bases). V was clipped by 3 bases and J by 1 base, with 14 bases between them. This CDR3 spans 16 amino acids. The germline V gene has CDR1 MGHDK and CDR2 SYGVNS. The CDR3 spells CASSDRLGPGTDTQYF. The DNA for the CDR3 is TGTGCCAGCAGTGATAGACTAGGCCCGGGCACAGATACGCAGTATTTT.

This chain links TRBV9 with TRBJ2-3; the match to TRBD2 covers 7 bases. V trimming: 7 bases; J trimming: 0 bases; junction bases outside the gene matches: 11. Germline V CDR1 and CDR2: SGDLS, YYNGEE. This CDR3 is built from 16 residues. The CDR3 sequence is CASGLAGGGSTDTQYF. CDR3 nucleotides: TGTGCCAGCGGTTTAGCCGGGGGAGGGAGCACAGATACGCAGTATTTT. Full variable domain (outside the CDR3, taken from reference TRBV9 and TRBJ2-3): DSGVTQTPKHLITATGQRVTLRCSPRSGDLSVYWYQQSLDQGLQFLIQYYNGEERAKGNILERFSAQQFPDLHSELNLSSLELGDSALYFCASGLAGGGSTDTQYFGPGTRLTVL.

This CDR3 reads CASSQGLAGVSGELFF. Written as DNA, the CDR3 is TGTGCCAGCAGCCAAGGACTAGCGGGAGTGTCCGGGGAGCTGTTTTTT. This chain links TRBV3-1 (or the pseudogene TRBV3-2) with TRBJ2-2; 12 bases line up with TRBD2. V dropped 1 base and J dropped 6; count of bases not matched to a gene: 3. This CDR3 has 16 residues. Germline values: CDR1 LGHDT, CDR2 YNNKEL (reference sequence).

The V and J genes are TRBV19 and TRBJ1-4; tentatively, D is TRBD1 (5 bases). V lost 2 bases to trimming and J lost 0 bases, with 22 bases between them. The CDR3 length is 20 residues. Germline V CDR1 and CDR2: LNHDA, SQIVND (reference sequence). The CDR3 nucleotides read TGTGCCAGTAGTATATCAGGAGCCCAGGGCAGATCTTCAACTAATGAAAAACTGTTTTTT. It yields the protein CASSISGAQGRSSTNEKLFF.

This clone was detected only a few times. The J gene is TRBJ1-4, the V gene TRBV6-5; no clear D gene. The CDR3 has 13 residues. Germline V gene sequence: CDR1 MNHEY, CDR2 SVGAGI. V was shortened by 6 bases and J by 6 bases, with 11 bases between the two germline ends. The CDR3 reads CASSQVSYEKLFF. DNA for the CDR3: TGTGCCAGCAGCCAGGTCTCCTATGAAAAACTGTTTTTT.